A single sample is the source of the 32 T cell receptor beta chains below, sequenced in a study of blood T cell repertoires in COVID-19. Data came from immunoSEQ multiplex PCR; TCRdb stores just in-frame clones and leaves some out. The sample includes over 120,000 clones, about four fifths of them seen just once. Specimen: peripheral blood. These receptors were taken from a human donor in a cohort sampled during active COVID-19.

This chain links TRBV6-2 or TRBV6-3 with TRBJ2-6; TRBD2 might be the D (5 bases). CDR1 and CDR2 (germline): MNHEY, SVGEGT. V dropped 0 bases and J dropped 1 base, with 7 bases sitting between them. The CDR3 spans 16 residues. CDR3 nucleotide sequence: TGTGCCAGCAGTTACTCATCGGGATCTGGGGCCAACGTCCTGACTTTC. It specifies CASSYSSGSGANVLTF.

The rearrangement links TRBV10-3 to TRBJ1-1; D gene uncertain. The V gene's germline CDR1 is ENHRY and CDR2 SYGVKD. The CDR3 consists of 14 residues. Trimming removed 3 bases from V and 10 bases from J, with 18 bases in between. In nucleotides, the CDR3 is TGTGCCATCAGTGACCCGCCCCCCCAGCGTGGAGCTTTCTTT. Translating it yields CAISDPPPQRGAFF.

The chain carries TRBV5-1 and TRBJ2-2; 7 nucleotides agree with TRBD2. J lost 0 bases, V lost 0 bases, and 5 bases had no gene match. Per germline, CDR1 SGHRS and CDR2 YFSETQ. This CDR3 is built from 17 residues. CDR3 residues: CASSLGGRKTNTGELFF. CDR3 DNA sequence: TGCGCCAGCAGCTTGGGCGGGAGAAAGACGAACACCGGGGAGCTGTTTTTT.

V is TRBV11-2 and J is TRBJ1-5; D unresolved. Trimming shortened V by 5 bases and J by 5 bases, and 10 bases separated the two germline ends. This CDR3 comprises 13 residues. Germline assignment: CDR1 SGHAT and CDR2 FQNNGV. The CDR3 region is CASSVQQHQPQHF. CDR3 nucleotide sequence: TGTGCCAGCAGCGTACAACAGCATCAGCCCCAGCATTTT.

The chain carries TRBV5-1 and TRBJ1-3; no firm D call. V was pared by 3 bases and J by 0 bases, with 13 bases between. Germline values: CDR1 SGHRS, CDR2 YFSETQ. The CDR3 spans 16 residues. The CDR3 region has the DNA TGCGCCAGCAGCTATTCTATCGGGTCCTCTGGAAACACCATATATTTT. It yields the protein CASSYSIGSSGNTIYF.

This clone has only a few counts. This chain links TRBV11-2 with TRBJ1-6; 8 positions agree with TRBD1. The V and J ends lost 4 bases and 14 bases, in that order; junction bases with no gene match: 13. This CDR3 has 15 residues. Germline values: CDR1 SGHAT, CDR2 FQNNGV. The CDR3, as DNA: TGTGCCAGCAGCTCCTCTCAGGGGGCCAAGGAAACCCTCCACTTT. As protein: CASSSSQGAKETLHF.

This clone occurred once. The chain links TRBV11-2 to TRBJ2-5, with 8 bases fitting TRBD1. CDR3 length: 15 residues. Trimming took 3 bases from V and 5 from J; bases not matched to a gene: 8. CDR1 and CDR2 (germline): SGHAT, FQNNGV. CDR3 sequence reads: CASSLAGGAWETQYF. The CDR3 DNA sequence: TGTGCCAGCAGCTTGGCAGGGGGCGCCTGGGAGACCCAGTACTTC. Together with reference TRBV11-2 and TRBJ2-5, the CDR3 gives the full variable domain: EAGVAQSPRYKIIEKRQSVAFWCNPISGHATLYWYQQILGQGPKLLIQFQNNGVVDDSQLPKDRFSAERLKGVDSTLKIQPAKLEDSAVYLCASSLAGGAWETQYFGPGTRLLVL.

The chain has TRBV19 and TRBJ2-7, with 9 bases aligning to TRBD1. The V gene's germline CDR1 is LNHDA and CDR2 SQIVND (reference sequence). J lost 4 bases, V lost 5 bases, and 9 bases had no gene match. CDR3 size: 15 residues. The CDR3 spells CASSPADRGFYEQYF. CDR3 nucleotide sequence: TGTGCCAGTAGTCCAGCCGACAGGGGGTTTTACGAGCAGTACTTC.

As for this clone: One junction end disagrees with the germline gene, perhaps due to a read error. The chain has TRBV12-3 or TRBV12-4 and TRBJ1-5; D uncertain. The CDR3 consists of 13 residues. CDR3 nucleotide sequence: TGTGCCAGCAGTTTCGGGAGCAGTCAGCCCCAGCATTTT. Protein: CASSFGSSQPQHF.

The chain recombines TRBV7-8 with TRBJ2-7; D uncertain. Trimming cost V 0 bases and J 1 base, with 7 bases left between them. This CDR3 is 14 amino acids long. CDR1 SGHVS and CDR2 FQNEAQ come from the germline V gene. The CDR3, as DNA: TGTGCCAGCAGCTTAGCTCTCAGTTCCTACGAGCAGTACTTC. Translating it yields CASSLALSSYEQYF.

The chain uses TRBV6-6 and TRBJ2-1; a weak D match, TRBD1 (5 bases). Germline V gene lookup returns CDR1 MNHNY and CDR2 SVGAGI (reference sequence). CDR3 length: 15 residues. V was trimmed by 8 bases and J by 1 base, leaving 15 bases between them. This CDR3 is CASVDPKGSYNEQFF. CDR3 bases: TGTGCCAGCGTTGATCCGAAGGGGTCCTACAATGAGCAGTTCTTC.

J is TRBJ2-7 and V is TRBV6-6; 7 bases match TRBD2. The germline V gene encodes CDR1 MNHNY and CDR2 SVGAGI (reference sequence). Trimming took 0 bases from V and 0 from J; bases not matched to a gene: 5. The CDR3 has 16 residues. The CDR3 DNA reads as TGTGCCAGCAGTTACTCGATGCTAGCGGTCTCCTACGAGCAGTACTTC. It is translated as CASSYSMLAVSYEQYF.

This clone has just a few counts. This chain connects TRBV7-3 to TRBJ1-5; D possibly corresponds to TRBD1 (6 bases). Germline CDR1 SGHTA, CDR2 FQGTGA. The CDR3 loop spans 16 amino acids. The V gene lost 8 bases and the J gene lost 2 bases, with 19 bases spanning the gap. The CDR3: CASHNVDRPGNQPQHF. The CDR3 coding sequence is TGTGCCAGCCATAACGTTGACAGGCCCGGCAATCAGCCCCAGCATTTT.

The chain uses TRBV5-5 and TRBJ1-1, with D possibly matching TRBD1 (5 bases). The CDR3 has 14 amino acids. V lost 1 base and J lost 4, with 11 bases in between. Germline assignment: CDR1 SGHKS and CDR2 YYEKEE (reference sequence). CDR3 DNA: TGTGCCAGCAGCTTGTGGGGGGTGAGCACTGAAGCTTTCTTT. This encodes CASSLWGVSTEAFF.

The rearrangement joins TRBV18 to TRBJ1-2; unclear D gene. CDR1 and CDR2 from the germline V gene are KGHSH and LQKENI. The CDR3 runs 13 residues. Trimming removed 2 bases from V and 8 bases from J, with 12 bases in between. The CDR3 is CASSPTQDGGYTF. CDR3 DNA sequence: TGTGCCAGCTCACCAACGCAGGATGGAGGCTACACCTTC.

The V and J genes are TRBV18 and TRBJ1-4; D is unclear. Germline CDR1 KGHSH, CDR2 LQKENI. Trimming cost V 5 bases and J 8 bases, with 18 bases left between them. The CDR3 sequence is 15 residues long. The CDR3 nucleotides read TGTGCCAGCTCATCCTACGAAACCATCCTAGAAAAACTGTTTTTT. Its protein is CASSSYETILEKLFF. The full variable domain, completed using reference TRBV18 and TRBJ1-4, is NAGVMQNPRHLVRRRGQEARLRCSPMKGHSHVYWYRQLPEEGLKFMVYLQKENIIDESGMPKERFSAEFPKEGPSILRIQQVVRGDSAAYFCASSSYETILEKLFFGSGTQLSVL.

The rearrangement uses TRBV6-5 and TRBJ1-2; D is possibly TRBD1 (6 bases). Trimming shortened V by 0 bases and J by 8 bases, and 16 bases separated the two germline ends. This CDR3 comprises 15 residues. The germline V gene encodes CDR1 MNHEY and CDR2 SVGAGI. This chain's CDR3 is CASSYSPGALGGYTF. In DNA, the CDR3 is TGTGCCAGCAGTTACTCTCCAGGGGCCTTGGGAGGCTACACCTTC.

This clone appeared a few times. CDR3 in amino acids: CASSSRGRYGYTF. Here the CDR3 DNA reads TGTGCCAGCAGCAGCCGGGGAAGATATGGCTACACCTTC. The gene calls are TRBV7-2 and TRBJ1-2, with D hard to call. V lost 5 bases and J 5 bases, leaving 12 bases between the germline ends. The CDR3 consists of 13 residues. Germline CDR1 reads SGHTA; CDR2 reads FQGNSA.

This sequence joins TRBV24-1 and TRBJ2-7, with 11 positions matching TRBD1. V gave up 0 bases and J gave up 0 bases; unmatched junction bases: 9. This CDR3 region has 19 residues. Looked up from germline, CDR1 is KGHDR and CDR2 is SFDVKD. The CDR3 here is CATSDLGTGTGGSSYEQYF. The CDR3 DNA reads as TGTGCCACCAGTGATTTGGGTACCGGGACAGGGGGGTCCTCCTACGAGCAGTACTTC.

This rearrangement joins TRBV14 to TRBJ2-5; 9 bases map to TRBD1. Trimming took 4 bases from V and 4 from J; bases not matched to a gene: 7. This CDR3 spans 15 amino acids. Germline-derived CDR1 and CDR2 are SGHDN and FVKESK. CDR3 DNA: TGTGCCAGCAGCCCCACACAGGGGGCGGGAGAGACCCAGTACTTC. Its translation is CASSPTQGAGETQYF.

This clone appeared a few times. The chain recombines TRBV7-9 with TRBJ2-5; a possible D gene is TRBD2 (5 bases). Germline values: CDR1 SEHNR, CDR2 FQNEAQ (reference sequence). The CDR3 extends over 13 amino acids. V was pared by 8 bases and J by 5 bases, with 15 bases between. CDR3 coding DNA: TGTGCCAGCGTTCTAACGGGATTCGAGACCCAGTACTTC. This sequence encodes CASVLTGFETQYF.

The chain links TRBV9 to TRBJ2-1; the D is unclear. The CDR3 sequence is 13 residues long. V lost 0 bases and J lost 3, with 4 bases in between. Germline V lookup: CDR1 SGDLS, CDR2 YYNGEE. CDR3 nucleotides: TGTGCCAGCAGCGTAGCGGTCTACAATGAGCAGTTCTTC. It specifies CASSVAVYNEQFF.

This clone was seen a single time. The V call is TRBV25-1, the J call TRBJ2-3; no clear D. Germline V gene data show CDR1 as MGHDK and CDR2 as SYGVNS. This CDR3 contains 14 residues. Between the trimmed V and J ends, which lost 5 bases and 2 bases, there was a span of 11 bases. The CDR3 here is CASSKVVDTDTQYF. The DNA for the CDR3 is TGTGCCAGCAGTAAAGTAGTAGACACAGATACGCAGTATTTT.

The V and J genes are TRBV4-1 and TRBJ1-2, with 7 bases fitting TRBD1. The ends lost 1 base at V and 6 bases at J; junction bases unmatched: 26. Germline CDR1 MGHRA, CDR2 YSYEKL. The CDR3 runs to 21 residues. CDR3 sequence (DNA): TGCGCCAGCAGCCAAGTACTCAGCCGCCCGGGACAGACAAAAGAACAGGATGGCTACACCTTC. This encodes CASSQVLSRPGQTKEQDGYTF.

This clone has a single count. The rearrangement links TRBV18 to TRBJ2-3; TRBD2 aligns across 8 bases. The CDR3 consists of 16 residues. V dropped 4 bases and J dropped 5; count of bases not matched to a gene: 11. The germline V gene has CDR1 KGHSH and CDR2 LQKENI. CDR3 sequence reads: CASSQKTSEFGDTQYF. In DNA, the CDR3 is TGTGCCAGCTCACAAAAGACTAGCGAGTTTGGAGATACGCAGTATTTT.

The chain employs TRBV6-5 and TRBJ2-5; D is unclear. Germline values: CDR1 MNHEY, CDR2 SVGAGI. The CDR3 is 12 amino acids. Trimming removed 6 bases from V and 7 bases from J, with 12 bases in between. The CDR3 sequence: CASSQDVRTQYF. The CDR3 region has the DNA TGTGCCAGCAGCCAGGATGTTCGGACCCAGTACTTC.

V usage is TRBV28 and J usage is TRBJ2-7; 12 bases agree with TRBD2. The CDR3 runs to 15 residues. Germline V CDR1 and CDR2: MDHEN, SYDVKM. The V and J ends lost 1 base and 5 bases, in that order; junction bases with no gene match: 3. The CDR3 sequence: CASSLSTSGSNEQYF. In DNA, the CDR3 is TGTGCCAGCAGTTTATCGACTAGCGGGAGCAACGAGCAGTACTTC.

This chain joins TRBV2 and TRBJ2-6; weak D call: TRBD1 (5 bases). Germline loops: CDR1 SNHLY, CDR2 FYNNEI. This CDR3 comprises 15 residues. The V and J ends lost 10 bases and 0 bases respectively, with 13 bases between them. The CDR3 loop reads CATKTGSSGANVLTF. CDR3 DNA: TGTGCCACCAAAACAGGCTCCTCTGGGGCCAACGTCCTGACTTTC.

V gene TRBV28 combines with J gene TRBJ1-1; D is perhaps TRBD1 (6 bases). V dropped 5 bases and J dropped 2 bases, with 15 bases sitting between them. CDR1 and CDR2 (germline): MDHEN, SYDVKM. The CDR3 is made up of 15 amino acids. CDR3 in DNA: TGTGCCAGCAGTCCCCCCGGGACACCAAACACTGAAGCTTTCTTT. It codes for CASSPPGTPNTEAFF.

The chain uses TRBV4-1 and TRBJ2-7; D may be TRBD1 (6 bases). The germline gives CDR1 MGHRA, CDR2 YSYEKL. The CDR3 is 14 amino acids. Trimming left V 4 bases short and J 2 bases short, with 12 bases between. In DNA form, the CDR3 reads TGCGCCAGCAGCCTGGACAGTGGGACCTACGAGCAGTACTTC. Its protein is CASSLDSGTYEQYF.

The genes are TRBV28 and TRBJ2-2; a weak D match, TRBD1 (6 bases). V lost 4 bases and J 9 bases, leaving 18 bases between the germline ends. This CDR3 spans 15 amino acids. CDR1 is MDHEN and CDR2 is SYDVKM in the germline V gene. CDR3 amino acids: CASSSTIEQGRELFF. In DNA form, the CDR3 reads TGTGCCAGCAGTTCGACGATAGAACAGGGCAGGGAGCTGTTTTTT.

The V and J genes are TRBV5-1 and TRBJ2-3, with 12 bases matching TRBD2. In germline, CDR1 is SGHRS, CDR2 YFSETQ. The CDR3 is 17 amino acids. V was clipped by 0 bases and J by 6 bases; unmatched bases: 8. CDR3 DNA: TGCGCCAGCAGCTTGGCCGGACTAGCGGGAAGTAGGGATACGCAGTATTTT. It codes for CASSLAGLAGSRDTQYF.